The T cell receptor (beta chain) under discussion was sequenced for a study of HIV-infected patients and healthy controls. Alpha and beta constant-region primers primed reverse transcription of about 470 ng RNA. Separate chain-specific third strand synthesis with multiplexing indices produced the alpha and beta libraries. The cDNA received a 5' RACE adapter containing a random hexamer plus an SP2 sequencing primer site. TCRdb redid the calling of the 5' RACE reads with MiXCR, one entry per CDR3 protein. This sample has about 12,000 distinct CDR3 sequences, with less than 6.5% found just once. Points from the study as a whole: Compared with healthy controls, HIV-infected patients showed less CDR3 sharing between individuals. HIV+ repertoires were severely depleted of MAIT alpha-chain CDR3s, unlike healthy controls.

All unsorted peripheral T cells were captured because whole blood was used without fractionation. A 2.5 ml peripheral blood sample was taken for RNA. Trimming removed 7 bases from V and 2 bases from J; junction bases left unmatched: 4. The CDR3 runs 15 residues. Germline loops: CDR1 SGHRS, CDR2 YFSETQ. This clonotype came up many times. The antigen is not known. The receptor was isolated from an adult in good health. The sample comprised blood. This chain joins TRBV5-1 and TRBJ2-1, with 12 bases that match TRBD2. The CDR3 is CASCRLAGAYNEQFF. The CDR3, as DNA: TGCGCCAGCTGCAGACTAGCGGGGGCCTACAATGAGCAGTTCTTC.